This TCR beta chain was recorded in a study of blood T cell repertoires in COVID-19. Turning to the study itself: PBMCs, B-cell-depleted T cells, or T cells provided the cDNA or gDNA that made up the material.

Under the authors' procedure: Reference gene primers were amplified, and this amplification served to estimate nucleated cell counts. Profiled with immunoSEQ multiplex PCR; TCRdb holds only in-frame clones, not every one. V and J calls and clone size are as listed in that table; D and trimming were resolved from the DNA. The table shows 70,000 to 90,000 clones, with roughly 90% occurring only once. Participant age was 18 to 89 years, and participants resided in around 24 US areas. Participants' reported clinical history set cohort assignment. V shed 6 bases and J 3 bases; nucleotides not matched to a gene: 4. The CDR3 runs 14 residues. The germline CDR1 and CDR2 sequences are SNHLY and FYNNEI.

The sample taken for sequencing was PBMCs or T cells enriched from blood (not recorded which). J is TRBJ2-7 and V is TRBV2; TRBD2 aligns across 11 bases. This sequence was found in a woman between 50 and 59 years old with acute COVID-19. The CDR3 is CASRGLAENYEQYF. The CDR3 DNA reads TGTGCCAGCAGGGGACTAGCGGAAAACTACGAGCAGTACTTC.